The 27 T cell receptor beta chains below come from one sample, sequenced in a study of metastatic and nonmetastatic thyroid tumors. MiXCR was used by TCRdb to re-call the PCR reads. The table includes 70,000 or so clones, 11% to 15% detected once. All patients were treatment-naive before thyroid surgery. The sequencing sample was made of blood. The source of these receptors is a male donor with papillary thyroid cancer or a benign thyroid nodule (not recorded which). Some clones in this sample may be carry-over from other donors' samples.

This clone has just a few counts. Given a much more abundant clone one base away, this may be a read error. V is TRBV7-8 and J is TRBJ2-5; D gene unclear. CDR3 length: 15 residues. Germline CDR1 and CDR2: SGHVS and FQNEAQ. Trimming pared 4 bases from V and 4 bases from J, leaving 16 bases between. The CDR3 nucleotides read TGTGCCAGCAGCTCCCTGGACCTGGTCGGAGAGACCCAGTACTTC. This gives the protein CASSSLDLVGETQYF.

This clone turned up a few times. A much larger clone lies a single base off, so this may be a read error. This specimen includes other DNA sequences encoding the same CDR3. In nucleotides, the CDR3 is TGTGCCAGCAGCTTCGGGACACTGAACACCGGGGAGCTGTTCTTT. Amino acids: CASSFGTLNTGELFF. The J gene is TRBJ2-2, the V gene TRBV7-9, with a tentative D call TRBD1 (6 bases). Germline CDR1 is SEHNR and CDR2 is FQNEAQ (reference sequence). The CDR3 contains 15 residues.

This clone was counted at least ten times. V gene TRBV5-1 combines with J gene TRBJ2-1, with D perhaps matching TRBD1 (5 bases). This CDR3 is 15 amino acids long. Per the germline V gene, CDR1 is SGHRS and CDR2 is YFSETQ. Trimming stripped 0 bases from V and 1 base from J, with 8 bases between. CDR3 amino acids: CASSLGAGSYNEQFF. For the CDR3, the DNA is TGCGCCAGCAGCTTGGGGGCAGGGTCCTACAATGAGCAGTTCTTC.

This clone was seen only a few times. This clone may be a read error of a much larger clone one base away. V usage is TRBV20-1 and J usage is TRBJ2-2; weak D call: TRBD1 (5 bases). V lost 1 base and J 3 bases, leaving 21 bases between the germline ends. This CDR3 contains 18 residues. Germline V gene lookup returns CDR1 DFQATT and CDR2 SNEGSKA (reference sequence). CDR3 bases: TGCAGTGCTAGAGCTCCGTCTAGGGGCTGCCCGGACACCGGGGAGCTGTTTTTT. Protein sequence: CSARAPSRGCPDTGELFF.

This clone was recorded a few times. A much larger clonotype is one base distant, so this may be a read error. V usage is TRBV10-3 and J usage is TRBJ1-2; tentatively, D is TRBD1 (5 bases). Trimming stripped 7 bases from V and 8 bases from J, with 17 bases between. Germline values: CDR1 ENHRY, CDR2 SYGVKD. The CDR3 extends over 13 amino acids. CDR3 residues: CAIKGWGEGGYTF. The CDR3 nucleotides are TGTGCCATCAAGGGATGGGGCGAAGGCGGCTACACCTTC.

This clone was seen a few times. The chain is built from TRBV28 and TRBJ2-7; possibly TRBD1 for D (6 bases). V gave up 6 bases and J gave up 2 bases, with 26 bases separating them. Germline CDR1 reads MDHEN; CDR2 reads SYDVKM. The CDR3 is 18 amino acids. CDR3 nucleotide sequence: TGTGCCAGCAGAGAACTCATTTCCTGTACAGGGAGACCCTACGAGCAGTACTTC. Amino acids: CASRELISCTGRPYEQYF.

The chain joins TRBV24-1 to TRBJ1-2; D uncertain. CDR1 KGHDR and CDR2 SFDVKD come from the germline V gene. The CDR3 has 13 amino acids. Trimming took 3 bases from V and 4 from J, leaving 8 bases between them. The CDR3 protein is CATSDGWTYGYTF. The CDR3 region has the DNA TGTGCCACCAGTGATGGCTGGACCTATGGCTACACCTTC.

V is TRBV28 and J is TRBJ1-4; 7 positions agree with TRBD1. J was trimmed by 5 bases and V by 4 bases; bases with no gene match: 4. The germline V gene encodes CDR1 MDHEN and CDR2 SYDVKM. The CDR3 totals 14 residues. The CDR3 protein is CASSSQDRNEKLFF. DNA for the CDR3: TGTGCCAGCAGTTCCCAGGACAGGAATGAAAAACTGTTTTTT.

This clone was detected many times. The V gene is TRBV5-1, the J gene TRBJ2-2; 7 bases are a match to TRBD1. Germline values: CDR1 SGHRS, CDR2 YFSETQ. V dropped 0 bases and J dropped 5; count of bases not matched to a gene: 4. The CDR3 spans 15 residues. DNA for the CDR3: TGCGCCAGCAGCTTGGGATCGACAGGGACCGGGGAGCTGTTTTTT. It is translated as CASSLGSTGTGELFF. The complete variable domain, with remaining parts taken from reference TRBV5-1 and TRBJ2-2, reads KAGVTQTPRYLIKTRGQQVTLSCSPISGHRSVSWYQQTPGQGLQFLFEYFSETQRNKGNFPGRFSGRQFSNSRSEMNVSTLELGDSALYLCASSLGSTGTGELFFGEGSRLTVL.

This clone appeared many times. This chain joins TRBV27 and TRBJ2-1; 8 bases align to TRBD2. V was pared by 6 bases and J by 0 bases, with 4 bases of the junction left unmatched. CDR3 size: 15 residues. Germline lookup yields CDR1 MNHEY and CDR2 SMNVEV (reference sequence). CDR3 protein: CASRSSGSSYNEQFF. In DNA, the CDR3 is TGTGCCAGCAGATCCAGCGGGAGCTCCTACAATGAGCAGTTCTTC.

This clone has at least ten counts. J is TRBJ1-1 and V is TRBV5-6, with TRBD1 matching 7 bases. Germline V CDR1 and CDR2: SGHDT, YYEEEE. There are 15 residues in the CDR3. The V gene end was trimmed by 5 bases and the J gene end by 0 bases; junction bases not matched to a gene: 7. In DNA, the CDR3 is TGTGCCAGCAGTTTCTACAGGGGAATGAACACTGAAGCTTTCTTT. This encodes CASSFYRGMNTEAFF. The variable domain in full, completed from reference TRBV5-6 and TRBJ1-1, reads DAGVTQSPTHLIKTRGQQVTLRCSPKSGHDTVSWYQQALGQGPQFIFQYYEEEERQRGNFPDRFSGHQFPNYSSELNVNALLLGDSALYLCASSFYRGMNTEAFFGQGTRLTVV.

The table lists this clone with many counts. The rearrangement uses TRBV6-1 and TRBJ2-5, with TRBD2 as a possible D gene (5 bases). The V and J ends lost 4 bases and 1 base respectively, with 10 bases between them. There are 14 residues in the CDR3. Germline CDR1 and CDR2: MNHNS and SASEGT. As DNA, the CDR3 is TGTGCCAGCAGTGCTAGAGGGATCCAAGAGACCCAGTACTTC. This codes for CASSARGIQETQYF.

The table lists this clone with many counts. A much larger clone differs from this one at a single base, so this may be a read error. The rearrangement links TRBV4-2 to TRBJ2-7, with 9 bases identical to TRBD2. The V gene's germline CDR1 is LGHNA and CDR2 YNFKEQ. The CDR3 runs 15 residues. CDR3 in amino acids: CAISPGAGGPGEQYV. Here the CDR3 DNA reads TGTGCCATCAGCCCTGGCGCGGGAGGGCCCGGAGAGCAGTACGTC.

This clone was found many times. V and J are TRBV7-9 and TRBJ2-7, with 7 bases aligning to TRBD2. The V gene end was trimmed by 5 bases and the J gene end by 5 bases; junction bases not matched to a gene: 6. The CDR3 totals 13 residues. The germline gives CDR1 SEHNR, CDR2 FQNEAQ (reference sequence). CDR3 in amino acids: CASSGLVKDEQYF. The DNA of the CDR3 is TGTGCCAGCAGCGGACTAGTGAAGGACGAGCAGTACTTC.

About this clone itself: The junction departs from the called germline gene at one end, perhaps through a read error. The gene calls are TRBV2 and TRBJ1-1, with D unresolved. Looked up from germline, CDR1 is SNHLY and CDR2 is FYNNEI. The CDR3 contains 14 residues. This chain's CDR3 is CTSSHPAGGTEAFF. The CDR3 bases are TGTACCAGCAGTCATCCCGCAGGTGGAACTGAAGCTTTCTTT.

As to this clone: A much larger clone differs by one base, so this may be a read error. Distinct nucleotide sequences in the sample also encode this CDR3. CDR3 nucleotides: TGTGCCAGCAGCGACAGTACAGGGGGCCGAGAGACCCGGTACTTC. Translating gives CASSDSTGGRETRYF. The chain uses TRBV11-3 and TRBJ2-5; 9 bases are shared with TRBD1. The germline gives CDR1 SGHNT, CDR2 YENEEA. The CDR3 consists of 15 residues. The full variable domain, in which reference TRBV11-3 and TRBJ2-5 provide the parts outside the CDR3, is EAGVVQSPRYKIIEKKQPVAFWCNPISGHNTLYWYLQNLGQGPELLIRYENEEAVDDSQLPKDRFSAERLKGVDSTLKIQPAELGDSAVYLCASSDSTGGRETRYFGPGTRLLVL.

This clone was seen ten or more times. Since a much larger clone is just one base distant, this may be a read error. In DNA form, the CDR3 reads TGTGCCAGTAGTATTAGCGGGACGGGGAACAATGAGCAGTCCTTC. It encodes CASSISGTGNNEQSF. The rearrangement joins TRBV19 to TRBJ2-1; 8 nucleotides match TRBD2. CDR1 and CDR2 from the germline V gene are LNHDA and SQIVND (reference sequence). The CDR3 totals 15 residues. The entire variable domain, with the rest obtained from reference TRBV19 and TRBJ2-1, is as follows: DGGITQSPKYLFRKEGQNVTLSCEQNLNHDAMYWYRQDPGQGLRLIYYSQIVNDFQKGDIAEGYSVSREKKESFPLTVTSAQKNPTAFYLCASSISGTGNNEQSFGPGTRLTVL.

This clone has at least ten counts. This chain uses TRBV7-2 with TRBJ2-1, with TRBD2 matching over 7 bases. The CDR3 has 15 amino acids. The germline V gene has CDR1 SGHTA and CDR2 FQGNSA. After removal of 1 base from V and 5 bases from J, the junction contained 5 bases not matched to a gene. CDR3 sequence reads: CASSLVREPHNEQFF. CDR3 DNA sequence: TGTGCCAGCAGCTTAGTGCGGGAGCCCCACAATGAGCAGTTCTTC.

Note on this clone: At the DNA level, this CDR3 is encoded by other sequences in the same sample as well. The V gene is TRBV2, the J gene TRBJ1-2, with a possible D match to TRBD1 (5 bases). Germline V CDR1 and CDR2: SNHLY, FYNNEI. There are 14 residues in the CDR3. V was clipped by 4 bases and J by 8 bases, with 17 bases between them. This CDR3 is CASSGAPGGVGYTF. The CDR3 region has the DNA TGTGCCAGCAGTGGGGCCCCTGGGGGTGTGGGCTACACCTTC.

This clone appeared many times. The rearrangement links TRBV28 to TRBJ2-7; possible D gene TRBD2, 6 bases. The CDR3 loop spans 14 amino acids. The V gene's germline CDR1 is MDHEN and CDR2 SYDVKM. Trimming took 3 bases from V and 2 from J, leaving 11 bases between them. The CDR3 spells CASSLLASTYEQYF. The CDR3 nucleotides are TGTGCCAGCAGTTTGCTAGCGAGTACCTACGAGCAGTACTTC.

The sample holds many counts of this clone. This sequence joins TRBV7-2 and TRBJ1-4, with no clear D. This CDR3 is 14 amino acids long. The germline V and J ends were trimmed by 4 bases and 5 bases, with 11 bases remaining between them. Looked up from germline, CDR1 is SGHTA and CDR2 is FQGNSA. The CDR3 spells CASSSYRGNEKLFF. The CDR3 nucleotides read TGTGCCAGCAGCTCATACAGAGGGAATGAAAAACTGTTTTTT.

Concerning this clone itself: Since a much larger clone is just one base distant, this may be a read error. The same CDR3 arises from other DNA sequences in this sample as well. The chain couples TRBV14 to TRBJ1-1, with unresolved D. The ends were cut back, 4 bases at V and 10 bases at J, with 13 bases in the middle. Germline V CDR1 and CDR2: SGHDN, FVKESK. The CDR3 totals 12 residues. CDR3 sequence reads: CASSLAGRGAFF. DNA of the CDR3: TGTGCCAGCAGCCTTGCAGGTCGGGGAGCTTTCTTT.

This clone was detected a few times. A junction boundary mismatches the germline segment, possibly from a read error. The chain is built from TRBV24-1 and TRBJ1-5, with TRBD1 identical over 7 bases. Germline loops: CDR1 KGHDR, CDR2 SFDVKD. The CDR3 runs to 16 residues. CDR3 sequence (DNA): TGTGCCACCAGTGATTCGGAGGACAGGTTCAATCGGCCCCAGCATTTT. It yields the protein CATSDSEDRFNRPQHF.

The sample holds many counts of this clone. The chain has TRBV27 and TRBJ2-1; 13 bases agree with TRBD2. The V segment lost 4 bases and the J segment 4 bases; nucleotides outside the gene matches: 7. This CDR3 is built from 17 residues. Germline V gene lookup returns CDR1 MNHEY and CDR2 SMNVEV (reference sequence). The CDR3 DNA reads TGTGCCAGCAGTTCGGGACTAGCGGGGACCCATTACAATGAGCAGTTCTTC. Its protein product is CASSSGLAGTHYNEQFF.

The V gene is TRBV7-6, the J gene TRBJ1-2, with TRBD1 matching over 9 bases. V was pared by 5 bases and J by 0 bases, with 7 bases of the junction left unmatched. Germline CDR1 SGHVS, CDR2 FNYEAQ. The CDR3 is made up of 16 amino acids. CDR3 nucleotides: TGTGCCAGCAGCCCGGACAGGGGCCACGCTAACTATGGCTACACCTTC. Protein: CASSPDRGHANYGYTF.

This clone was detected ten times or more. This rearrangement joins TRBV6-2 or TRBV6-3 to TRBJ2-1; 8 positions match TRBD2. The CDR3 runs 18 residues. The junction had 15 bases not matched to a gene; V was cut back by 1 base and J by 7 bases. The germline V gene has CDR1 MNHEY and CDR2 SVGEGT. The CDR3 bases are TGTGCCAGCAGTTACTTGAGCTTCCAGCGGGAGCGGCAAAATGAGCAGTTCTTC. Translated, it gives CASSYLSFQRERQNEQFF.

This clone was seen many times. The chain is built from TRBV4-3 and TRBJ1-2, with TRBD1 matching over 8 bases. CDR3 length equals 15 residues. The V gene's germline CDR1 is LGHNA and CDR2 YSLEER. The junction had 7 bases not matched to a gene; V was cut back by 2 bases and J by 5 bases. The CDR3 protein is CASSQPDRGLYGYTF. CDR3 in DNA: TGCGCCAGCAGCCAACCTGACAGGGGACTATATGGCTACACCTTC.